This T cell receptor beta chain was profiled in a study of post-analysis software for immune sequencing data. Whole-study context: The cohort encompassed relapsing-remitting, secondary progressive and progressive-relapsing multiple sclerosis disease courses. Study results and limitations: For normalized Chao1 diversity, multiple sclerosis patients scored significantly lower than controls did. Under F measure analysis, samples from one preparation batch co-clustered strongly. Patients showed TRBV5-6, TRBV5-1 and TRBV20-1 among a few TRBV segments more frequent than in controls.

Germline CDR1 is LGHNA and CDR2 is YNFKEQ. After removal of 0 bases from V and 4 bases from J, the junction contained 7 bases not matched to a gene. The CDR3 runs 16 residues. cDNA libraries for TCR beta contained unique molecular identifiers. T cells, about 0.95 to 10 million of them, yielded hundreds of thousands of cDNA molecules. From the PCR reads, TCRdb called clonotypes with MiXCR, one entry per CDR3 protein. The table has a few hundred thousand distinct CDR3 sequences, approximately 38% seen once; the top ten hold 6.5% to 8%. Comment on this clonotype: Its antigen is unidentified.

Sequenced input: blood. The source is a girl aged 2-10 years with multiple sclerosis. The chain is built from TRBV4-2 and TRBJ1-2, with 8 bases matching TRBD1. Here the CDR3 DNA reads TGTGCCAGCAGCCAAGATCGATTAGACAGGGGCTATGGCTACACCTTC. Translating it yields CASSQDRLDRGYGYTF.